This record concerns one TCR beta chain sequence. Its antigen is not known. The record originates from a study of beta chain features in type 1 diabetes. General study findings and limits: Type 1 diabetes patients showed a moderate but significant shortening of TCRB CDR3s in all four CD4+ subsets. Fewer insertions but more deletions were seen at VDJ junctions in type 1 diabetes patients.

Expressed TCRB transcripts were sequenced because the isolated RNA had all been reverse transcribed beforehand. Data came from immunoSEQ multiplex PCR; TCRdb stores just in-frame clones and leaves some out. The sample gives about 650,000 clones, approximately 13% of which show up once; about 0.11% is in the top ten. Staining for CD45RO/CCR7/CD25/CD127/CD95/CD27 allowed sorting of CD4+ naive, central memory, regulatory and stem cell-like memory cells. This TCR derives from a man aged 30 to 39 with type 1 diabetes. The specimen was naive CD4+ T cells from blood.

The CDR3 loop reads CASSSRGSQETQYF. The CDR3 bases are TGTGCCAGCAGCTCCCGGGGCAGCCAAGAGACCCAGTACTTC. The J gene is TRBJ2-5, the V gene TRBV5-8; TRBD1 or TRBD2 may be the D gene (5 bases each). Trimming cost V 3 bases and J 1 base, with 10 bases left between them. This CDR3 is built from 14 residues. Germline CDR1 is SGHTS and CDR2 is YDEGEE. Using reference TRBV5-8 and TRBJ2-5 for the parts outside the CDR3, the full variable domain is EAGVTQSPTHLIKTRGQQATLRCSPISGHTSVYWYQQALGLGLQFLLWYDEGEERNRGNFPPRFSGRQFPNYSSELNVNALELEDSALYLCASSSRGSQETQYFGPGTRLLVL.